The 10 T cell receptor beta chains listed next were all sequenced from one sample in a study of blood T cell repertoires in COVID-19. Only in-frame clones appear in the TCRdb table, and some are missing; sequencing was by immunoSEQ multiplex PCR. The table records roughly 190,000 clones, 85% of them present only once. Sequences were obtained from peripheral blood. These TCRs come from a woman aged 55-75 years with acute or convalescent COVID-19.

This clone showed up just once. The chain uses TRBV6-1 and TRBJ2-1; D possibly corresponds to TRBD2 (6 bases). Germline V gives CDR1 MNHNS, CDR2 SASEGT. CDR3 length equals 15 residues. Trimming shortened V by 5 bases and J by 4 bases, and 15 bases separated the two germline ends. The CDR3 nucleotides are TGTGCCAGCAGTATCGACGGGACTGAATACAATGAGCAGTTCTTC. It specifies CASSIDGTEYNEQFF.

The count of this clone is one. The gene calls are TRBV27 and TRBJ1-2; D unresolved. The CDR3 has 12 residues. With 5 bases removed from V and 8 bases from J, the gap between germline ends came to 12 bases. Germline V gene sequence: CDR1 MNHEY, CDR2 SMNVEV (reference sequence). CDR3 residues: CASSPPRGGYTF. Written as DNA, the CDR3 is TGTGCCAGCAGTCCCCCTCGAGGAGGCTACACCTTC.

The chain joins TRBV23-1 to TRBJ1-4, with a tentative D call TRBD1 (6 bases). TRBV23-1 is given ORF status, its function remaining uncertain. This CDR3 spans 16 amino acids. The ends were cut back, 4 bases at V and 8 bases at J, with 20 bases in the middle. CDR3 DNA: TGCGCCAGCAGTCCCATCCCCGGGACAAATGAAGAAAAACTGTTTTTT. Its translation: CASSPIPGTNEEKLFF.

The rearrangement links TRBV7-8 to TRBJ2-1; D is unresolved. V was shortened by 1 base and J by 6 bases, with 7 bases between the two germline ends. CDR3 length equals 13 residues. Per the germline V gene, CDR1 is SGHVS and CDR2 is FQNEAQ. The CDR3 protein is CASSLVDFNEQFF. Written as DNA, the CDR3 is TGTGCCAGCAGCTTAGTCGACTTCAATGAGCAGTTCTTC.

This clone occurred once. The J gene is TRBJ1-5, the V gene TRBV3-1 (or the pseudogene TRBV3-2); D is uncertain. CDR3 length: 15 amino acids. The germline V and J ends were trimmed by 0 bases and 6 bases, with 12 bases remaining between them. Germline loops: CDR1 LGHDT, CDR2 YNNKEL (reference sequence). This CDR3 reads CASSQDFAVVQPQHF. CDR3 in DNA: TGTGCCAGCAGCCAAGATTTTGCGGTTGTTCAGCCCCAGCATTTT.

The CDR3 DNA reads TGTGCCAGCAGTCAGGGGTCAGGGATGTTAGCTTTCTTT. Protein: CASSQGSGMLAFF. This chain uses TRBV7-9 with TRBJ1-1, with D maybe TRBD1 (6 bases). The CDR3 length is 13 residues. Germline V gives CDR1 SEHNR, CDR2 FQNEAQ (reference sequence). The V end was cut by 6 bases, the J end by 10 bases, with 18 bases between.

The chain couples TRBV3-1 (or the pseudogene TRBV3-2) to TRBJ2-1; the D is unclear. Germline V gene sequence: CDR1 LGHDT, CDR2 YNNKEL (reference sequence). V lost 0 bases to trimming and J lost 13 bases, with 10 bases between them. The CDR3 loop spans 12 amino acids. The CDR3 protein is CASSQDLVTQFF. The CDR3 bases are TGTGCCAGCAGCCAAGATCTCGTGACTCAGTTCTTC.

This CDR3 reads CASSVGQGNGYTF. The DNA of the CDR3 is TGCGCCAGCAGCGTGGGGCAGGGTAATGGCTACACCTTC. The chain uses TRBV4-1 and TRBJ1-2; D possibly corresponds to TRBD1 (5 bases). The CDR3 spans 13 residues. Germline V lookup: CDR1 MGHRA, CDR2 YSYEKL. Trimming shortened V by 5 bases and J by 6 bases, and 13 bases separated the two germline ends.

The rearrangement uses TRBV7-9 and TRBJ1-2; TRBD1 might be the D (6 bases). This CDR3 is 13 amino acids long. V lost 5 bases to trimming and J lost 7 bases, with 14 bases between them. CDR1 and CDR2 (germline): SEHNR, FQNEAQ (reference sequence). The CDR3 spells CASSPAGGSGYTF. The CDR3 region has the DNA TGTGCCAGCAGCCCTGCGGGGGGCAGTGGCTACACCTTC.

The chain uses TRBV19 and TRBJ2-5; 7 positions agree with TRBD2. Germline CDR1 and CDR2: LNHDA and SQIVND (reference sequence). The trim removed 6 bases at V and 2 bases at J, leaving 12 bases unmatched. This CDR3 spans 16 amino acids. CDR3 in DNA: TGTGCCAGTAGCACTCAATTCCTAGCGGTACAAGAGACCCAGTACTTC. Residues: CASSTQFLAVQETQYF.